The clone carrying this TCR beta chain was detected only a few times. Lactation, pregnancy, other autoimmune disease or uncontrolled infection excluded patients. This entry is derived from a study of T cells in Graves' hyperthyroidism and ophthalmopathy. CDR3 size: 17 residues. Per germline, CDR1 KGHSY and CDR2 FQNENV. J lost 6 bases, V lost 0 bases, and 8 bases had no gene match. Using RNA transcripts as the source, TCR beta CDR3 regions were amplified. A first-round RT-PCR of the TCR CDR3 used the HTBI primer set. TCRdb re-derived calls from the multiplex PCR reads in MiXCR, one entry per CDR3 protein. Here the sample spans over 350,000 distinct CDR3 sequences, around a sixth being singletons.

This chain uses TRBV16 with TRBJ2-1; the match to TRBD2 covers 10 bases. The specimen was blood. The clonotype originates from a man in his late teens or twenties with Graves' ophthalmopathy. In nucleotides, the CDR3 is TGTGCCAGCAGCCAATCCCCCCCTAGCGGGGGTTCCAATGAGCAGTTCTTC. Amino acids: CASSQSPPSGGSNEQFF.